This note documents a single T cell receptor beta chain sequence. The record originates from a study of control samples from healthy donors and cancer patients. TCRdb's copy holds only in-frame clones and misses some; the assay was immunoSEQ multiplex PCR. The sample holds 76,000 or so clones; around 90% are singletons and the top ten take 8% to 10%. Germline V gives CDR1 MDHEN, CDR2 SYDVKM. The ends were cut back, 2 bases at V and 1 base at J, with 5 bases in the middle. The CDR3 sequence is 13 residues long. The specimen sequenced was PBMCs. This TCR derives from a woman between 45 and 65 years old with colorectal cancer. The J gene is TRBJ1-1, the V gene TRBV28; D is perhaps TRBD1 (5 bases). The CDR3 nucleotides read TGTGCCAGCAGTTTAAGGGGGAACACTGAAGCTTTCTTT. Its translation is CASSLRGNTEAFF. Supplemented by reference TRBV28 and TRBJ1-1, the full variable domain reads DVKVTQSSRYLVKRTGEKVFLECVQDMDHENMFWYRQDPGLGLRLIYFSYDVKMKEKGDIPEGYSVSREKKERFSLILESASTNQTSMYLCASSLRGNTEAFFGQGTRLTVV.